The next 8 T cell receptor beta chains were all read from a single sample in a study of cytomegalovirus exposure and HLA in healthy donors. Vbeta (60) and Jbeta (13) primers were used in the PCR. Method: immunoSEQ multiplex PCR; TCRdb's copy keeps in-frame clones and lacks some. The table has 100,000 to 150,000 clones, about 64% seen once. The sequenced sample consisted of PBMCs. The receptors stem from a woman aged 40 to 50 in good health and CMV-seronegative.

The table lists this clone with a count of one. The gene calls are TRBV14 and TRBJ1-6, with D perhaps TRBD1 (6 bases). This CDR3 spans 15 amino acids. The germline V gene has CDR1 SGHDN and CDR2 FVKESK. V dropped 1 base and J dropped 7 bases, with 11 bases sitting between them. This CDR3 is CASSQGRGPNSPLHF. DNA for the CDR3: TGTGCCAGCAGCCAAGGCAGGGGTCCGAATTCACCCCTCCACTTT.

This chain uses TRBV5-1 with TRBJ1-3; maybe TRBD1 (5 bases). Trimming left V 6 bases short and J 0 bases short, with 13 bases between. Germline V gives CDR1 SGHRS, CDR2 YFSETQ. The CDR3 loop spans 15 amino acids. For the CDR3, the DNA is TGCGCCAGCAACTCGGGGGATCCCTCTGGAAACACCATATATTTT. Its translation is CASNSGDPSGNTIYF.

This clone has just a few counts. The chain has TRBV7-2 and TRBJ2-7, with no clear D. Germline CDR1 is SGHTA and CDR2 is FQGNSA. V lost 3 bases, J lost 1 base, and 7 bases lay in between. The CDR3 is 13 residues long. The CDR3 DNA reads TGTGCCAGCAGCTTTTACAGTTCCTACGAGCAGTACTTC. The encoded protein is CASSFYSSYEQYF.

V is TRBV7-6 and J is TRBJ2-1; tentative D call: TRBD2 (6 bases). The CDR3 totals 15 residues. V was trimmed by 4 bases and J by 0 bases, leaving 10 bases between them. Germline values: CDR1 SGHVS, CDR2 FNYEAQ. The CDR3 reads CASSSRGNSYNEQFF. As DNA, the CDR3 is TGTGCCAGCAGCTCACGGGGGAACTCCTACAATGAGCAGTTCTTC.

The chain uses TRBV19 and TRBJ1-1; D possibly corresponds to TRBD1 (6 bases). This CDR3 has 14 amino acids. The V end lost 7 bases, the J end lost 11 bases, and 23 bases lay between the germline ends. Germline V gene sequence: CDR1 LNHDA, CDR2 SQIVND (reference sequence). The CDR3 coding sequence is TGTGCCAGTAATAGGAACAGGGATCGAGGTTTTGCTTTCTTT. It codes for CASNRNRDRGFAFF.

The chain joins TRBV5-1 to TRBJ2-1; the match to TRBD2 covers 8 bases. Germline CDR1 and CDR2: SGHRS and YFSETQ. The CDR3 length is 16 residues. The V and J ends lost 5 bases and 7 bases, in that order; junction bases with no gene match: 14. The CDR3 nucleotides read TGCGCCAGCAGTCCGACGGGACTAGGGTCTCGGAATGAGCAGTTCTTC. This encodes CASSPTGLGSRNEQFF.

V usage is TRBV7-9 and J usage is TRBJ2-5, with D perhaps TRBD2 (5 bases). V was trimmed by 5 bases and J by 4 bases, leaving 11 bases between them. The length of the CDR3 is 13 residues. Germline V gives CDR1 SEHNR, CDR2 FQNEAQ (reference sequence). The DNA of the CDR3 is TGTGCCAGCAGCCCCCTAAGCGGAGAGACCCAGTACTTC. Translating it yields CASSPLSGETQYF.

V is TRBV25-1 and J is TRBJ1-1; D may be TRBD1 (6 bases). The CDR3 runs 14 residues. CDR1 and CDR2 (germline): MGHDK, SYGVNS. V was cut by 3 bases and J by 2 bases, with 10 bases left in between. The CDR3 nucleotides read TGTGCCAGCAGTGACGGACAGACAAACACTGAAGCTTTCTTT. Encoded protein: CASSDGQTNTEAFF.